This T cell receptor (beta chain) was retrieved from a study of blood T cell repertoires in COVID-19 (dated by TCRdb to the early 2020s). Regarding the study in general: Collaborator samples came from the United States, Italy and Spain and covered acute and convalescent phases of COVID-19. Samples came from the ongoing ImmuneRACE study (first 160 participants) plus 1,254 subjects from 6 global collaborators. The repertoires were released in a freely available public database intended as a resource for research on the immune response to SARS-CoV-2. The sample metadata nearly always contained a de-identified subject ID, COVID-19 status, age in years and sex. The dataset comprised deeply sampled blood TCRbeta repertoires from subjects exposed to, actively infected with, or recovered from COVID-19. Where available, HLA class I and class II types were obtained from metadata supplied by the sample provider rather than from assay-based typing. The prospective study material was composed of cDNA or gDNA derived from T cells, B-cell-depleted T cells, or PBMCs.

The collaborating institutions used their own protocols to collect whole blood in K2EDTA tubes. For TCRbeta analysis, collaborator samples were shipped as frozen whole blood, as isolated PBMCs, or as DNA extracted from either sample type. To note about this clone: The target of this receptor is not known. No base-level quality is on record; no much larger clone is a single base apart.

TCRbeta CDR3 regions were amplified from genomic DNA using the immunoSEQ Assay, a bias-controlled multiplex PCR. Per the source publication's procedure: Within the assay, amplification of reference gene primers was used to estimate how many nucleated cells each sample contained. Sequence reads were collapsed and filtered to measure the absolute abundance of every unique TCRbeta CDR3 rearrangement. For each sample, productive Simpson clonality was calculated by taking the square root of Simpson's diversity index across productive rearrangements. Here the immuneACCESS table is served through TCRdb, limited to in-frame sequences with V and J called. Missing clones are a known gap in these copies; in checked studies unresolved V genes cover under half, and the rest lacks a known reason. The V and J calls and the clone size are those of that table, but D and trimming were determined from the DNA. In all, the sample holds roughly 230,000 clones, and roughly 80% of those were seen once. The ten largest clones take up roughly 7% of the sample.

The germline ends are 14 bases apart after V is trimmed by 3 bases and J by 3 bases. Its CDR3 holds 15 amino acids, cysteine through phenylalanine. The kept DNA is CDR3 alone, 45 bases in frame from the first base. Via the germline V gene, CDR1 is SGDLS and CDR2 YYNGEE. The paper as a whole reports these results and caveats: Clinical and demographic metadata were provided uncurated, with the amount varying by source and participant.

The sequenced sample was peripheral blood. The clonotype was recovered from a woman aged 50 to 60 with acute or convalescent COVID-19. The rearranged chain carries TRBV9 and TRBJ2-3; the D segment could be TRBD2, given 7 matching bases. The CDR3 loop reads CASSGGGGLTDTQYF. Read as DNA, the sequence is TGTGCCAGCAGCGGCGGCGGGGGCCTGACAGATACGCAGTATTTT.